A selection of T cell receptor beta chains follows, all from one sample in a study of T cell repertoires in aging, cancer and after chemotherapy. TCRdb processed the multiplex PCR reads anew with MiXCR; each CDR3 protein has one entry. The sample includes approximately 9,000 distinct CDR3 sequences, 20% to 25% of them seen just once. Sequencing was carried out using blood. These receptors all stem from a human donor with a blood cancer. Both conserved end residues are part of each CDR3. Each record gives: V gene, D gene, J gene, clone size, CDR3 DNA, CDR3 protein. The D gene is left open where the match is weak. Clone sizes are given selectively: once, few, many, or a class where the clone is expanded.

TRBV6-2/TRBV6-3	-	TRBJ1-2	medium-sized	TGTGCCAGCCAAAGACAACAAAACTATGGCTACACCTTC	CASQRQQNYGYTF
TRBV29-1	-	TRBJ2-1	-	TGCAGCGTTGGGGGGGGCACCAGAGAGCAGTTCTTC	CSVGGGTREQFF
TRBV9	TRBD2	TRBJ2-1	few	TGTGCCAGCAGCCCCTGGGCTAGCGGGGGGAATGAGCAGTTCTTC	CASSPWASGGNEQFF
TRBV29-1	-	TRBJ2-7	medium-sized	TGCAGCGTTGAATTGGCCGCGACAGGTCTTACCTACGAGCAGTACTTC	CSVELAATGLTYEQYF
TRBV5-6	TRBD2	TRBJ2-1	-	TGTGCCAGCAGCTCAGGACTAGCGTTTGGTAAGCAGTTCTTC	CASSSGLAFGKQFF
TRBV7-2	-	TRBJ2-3	few	TGTGCCAGCAGCTTATCGGCCCAGTACACAGATACGCAGTATTTT	CASSLSAQYTDTQYF
TRBV19	-	TRBJ1-1	medium-sized	TGTGCCAGTACTACGGTAGGGAACACTGAAGCTTTCTTT	CASTTVGNTEAFF
TRBV7-2	-	TRBJ1-1	-	TGTGCCAGCAGCTTAGCCCCGGCAGGGGCCCTGGGGGACACTGAAGCTTTCTTT	CASSLAPAGALGDTEAFF
TRBV11-2	TRBD2	TRBJ2-7	-	TGTGCCAGCAGCCACCGGACTAGCGGGGGGCCACAGTACTTC	CASSHRTSGGPQYF
TRBV6-2/TRBV6-3	TRBD2	TRBJ2-5	once	TGTGCCAGCACCGAAGAGGACCCGGGAGGGGAGACCCAGTACTTC	CASTEEDPGGETQYF
TRBV24-1	-	TRBJ1-2	-	TGTGCCACCAGTGATTATGGCAGGGGCACTAACTATGGCTACACCTTC	CATSDYGRGTNYGYTF
TRBV28	-	TRBJ2-7	few	TGTGCCAGCAGCCTCCAGGGCACCACCTACGAGCAGTACTTC	CASSLQGTTYEQYF
TRBV19	-	TRBJ1-2	medium-sized	TGTGCCAGTACCTTGCGAGAAGGCTATGGCTACACCTTC	CASTLREGYGYTF
TRBV21-1	-	TRBJ2-7	-	TGTGCCAGCAGCAACTGGGGGCAGCTTGGGACTAGCGGGATACGGGTCTACGAGCAGTACTTC	CASSNWGQLGTSGIRVYEQYF
TRBV28	-	TRBJ2-6	-	TGTGCCAGCAGTAGGGTGAGCTCTGGGGCCAACGTCCTGACTTTC	CASSRVSSGANVLTF
TRBV19	TRBD1	TRBJ1-2	medium-sized	TGTGCCAGTAGTGCCGGGACAGGGACCCGACAAAGCTACACCTTC	CASSAGTGTRQSYTF
TRBV5-4	TRBD1	TRBJ2-7	few	TGTGCCAGCAGCCAAACAGGGGGAGGTGGCAACGAGCAGTACTTC	CASSQTGGGGNEQYF
TRBV7-2	-	TRBJ2-3	-	TGTGCCAGCAGCTCAGAGTGGCAGATGACAGATACGCAGTATTTT	CASSSEWQMTDTQYF
TRBV20-1	-	TRBJ2-7	-	TGCAGTGCTCCCAGCTTCCCCGGAGGGGAGCAGTACTTC	CSAPSFPGGEQYF
TRBV6-2/TRBV6-3	-	TRBJ1-5	few	TGTGCCAGCAGTTATGGGGATAGCAATCAGCCCCAGCATTTT	CASSYGDSNQPQHF
TRBV4-2	TRBD2	TRBJ2-7	few	TGTGCCAGCAGCCAAGATCCTAGCGGGGGATCCTACGAGCAGTACTTC	CASSQDPSGGSYEQYF
TRBV19	-	TRBJ1-1	medium-sized	TGTGCCAGTAGCCGGGGGGAGGGTTGGACTGAAGCTTTCTTT	CASSRGEGWTEAFF
TRBV5-1	TRBD2	TRBJ2-3	-	TGCGCCAGCAGCTTGTCTCGCGGGGGGGAAGATACGCAGTATTTT	CASSLSRGGEDTQYF
TRBV19	-	TRBJ1-2	medium-sized	TGTGCCAGTAAGACCGGGGGGGCGCCGGATGGCTACACCTTC	CASKTGGAPDGYTF
TRBV25-1	-	TRBJ2-7	-	TGTGCCAGCACCGGGACGGATACCTACGAGCAGTACTTC	CASTGTDTYEQYF